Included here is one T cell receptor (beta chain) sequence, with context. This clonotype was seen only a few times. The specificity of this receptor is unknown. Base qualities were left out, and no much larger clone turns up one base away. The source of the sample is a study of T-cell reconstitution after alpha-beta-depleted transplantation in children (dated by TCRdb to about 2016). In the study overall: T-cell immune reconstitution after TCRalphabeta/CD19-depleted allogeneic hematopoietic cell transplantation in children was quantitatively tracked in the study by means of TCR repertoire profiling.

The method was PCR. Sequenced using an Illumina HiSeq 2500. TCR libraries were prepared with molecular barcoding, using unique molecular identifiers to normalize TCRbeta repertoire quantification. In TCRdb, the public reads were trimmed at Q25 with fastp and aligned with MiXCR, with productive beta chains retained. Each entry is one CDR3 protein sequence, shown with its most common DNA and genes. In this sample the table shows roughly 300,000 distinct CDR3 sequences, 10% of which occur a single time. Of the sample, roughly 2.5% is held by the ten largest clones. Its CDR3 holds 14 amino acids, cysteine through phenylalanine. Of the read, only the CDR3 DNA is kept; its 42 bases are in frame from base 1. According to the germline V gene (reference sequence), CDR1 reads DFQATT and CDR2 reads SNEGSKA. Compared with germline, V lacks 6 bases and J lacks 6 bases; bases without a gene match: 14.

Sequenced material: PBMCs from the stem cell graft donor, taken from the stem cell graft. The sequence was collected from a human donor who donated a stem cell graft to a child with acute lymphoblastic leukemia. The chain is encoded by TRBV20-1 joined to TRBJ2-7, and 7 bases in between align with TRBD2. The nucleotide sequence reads TGCAGTGCCTACCCTAGCGGTCTAGCGAGCGAGCAGTACTTC. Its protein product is CSAYPSGLASEQYF.